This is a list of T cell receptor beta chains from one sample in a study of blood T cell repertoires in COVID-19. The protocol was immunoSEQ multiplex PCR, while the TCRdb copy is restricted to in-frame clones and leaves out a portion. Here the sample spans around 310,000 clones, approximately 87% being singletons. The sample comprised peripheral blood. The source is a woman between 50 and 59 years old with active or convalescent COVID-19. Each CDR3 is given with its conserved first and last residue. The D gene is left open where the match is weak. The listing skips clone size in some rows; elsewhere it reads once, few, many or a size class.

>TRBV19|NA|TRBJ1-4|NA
CASSTATVSNEKLFF
TGTGCCAGTAGTACCGCTACAGTTTCAAATGAAAAACTGTTTTTT
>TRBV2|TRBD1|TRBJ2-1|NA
CASSEGIGTGKFF
TGTGCCAGCAGTGAAGGCATCGGGACAGGGAAGTTCTTC
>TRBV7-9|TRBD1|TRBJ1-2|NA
CASSPGQGAPRTDGYTF
TGTGCCAGCAGCCCAGGACAGGGGGCGCCCCGGACGGATGGCTACACCTTC
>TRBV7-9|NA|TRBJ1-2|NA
CASSLEERQSYGYTF
TGTGCCAGCAGCTTAGAGGAGCGGCAGTCCTATGGCTACACCTTC
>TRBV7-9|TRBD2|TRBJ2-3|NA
CASSLGFSGVTSTDTQYF
TGTGCCAGCAGCTTAGGTTTTAGCGGGGTAACTAGCACAGATACGCAGTATTTT
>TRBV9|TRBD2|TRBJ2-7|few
CASSVSSGGPYEQYF
TGTGCCAGCAGCGTGTCCAGCGGGGGCCCCTACGAGCAGTACTTC
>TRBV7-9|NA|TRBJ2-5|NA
CASSALDFPEAQYF
TGTGCCAGCAGCGCTTTGGACTTCCCAGAGGCCCAGTACTTC
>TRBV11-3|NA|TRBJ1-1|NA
CASSLGGDTEAFF
TGTGCCAGCAGCTTAGGGGGCGACACTGAAGCTTTCTTT
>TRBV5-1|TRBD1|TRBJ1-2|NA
CASSPGQGGYGYTF
TGCGCCAGCAGCCCGGGACAGGGCGGATATGGCTACACCTTC
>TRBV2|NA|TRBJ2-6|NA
CASTEGHSGANVLTF
TGTGCCAGCACTGAGGGGCACTCCGGGGCCAACGTCCTGACTTTC
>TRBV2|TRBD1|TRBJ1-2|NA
CASFGQVPRGYTF
TGTGCCAGCTTCGGACAGGTCCCTCGGGGCTACACCTTC
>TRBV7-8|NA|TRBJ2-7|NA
CASSTPGLGTYEQYF
TGTGCCAGCAGCACACCGGGATTAGGTACCTACGAGCAGTACTTC
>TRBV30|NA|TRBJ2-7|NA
CAWSRRPQGEQYF
TGTGCCTGGAGTAGGCGGCCTCAGGGGGAGCAGTACTTC
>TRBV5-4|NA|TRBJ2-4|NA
CASSLLLGSGSKNIQYF
TGTGCCAGCAGTCTACTTCTTGGGAGTGGCTCCAAAAACATTCAGTACTTC
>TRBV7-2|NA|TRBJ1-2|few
CASSLGSSSNYGYTF
TGTGCCAGCAGCCTAGGGTCTTCTAGTAACTATGGCTACACCTTC
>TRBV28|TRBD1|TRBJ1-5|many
CASSLDTGQRNQPQHF
TGTGCCAGCAGTTTAGACACGGGACAGCGCAATCAGCCCCAGCATTTT
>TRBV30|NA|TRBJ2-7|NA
CASDGIYEQYF
TGTGCCTCGGACGGGATTTACGAGCAGTACTTC
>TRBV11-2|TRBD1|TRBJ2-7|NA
CASSLVGGSYEQYF
TGTGCCAGCAGCTTAGTAGGGGGCAGCTACGAGCAGTACTTC
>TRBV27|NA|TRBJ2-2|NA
CASSNGGRTTGELFF
TGTGCCAGCAGTAACGGCGGCCGTACTACCGGGGAGCTGTTTTTT
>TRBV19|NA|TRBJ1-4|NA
CASARWGEFDEKLFF
TGTGCCAGTGCCAGGTGGGGGGAATTCGATGAAAAACTGTTTTTT
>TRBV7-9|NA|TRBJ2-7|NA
CASSLYLTDEQYF
TGTGCCAGCAGCTTATATTTGACAGACGAGCAGTACTTC
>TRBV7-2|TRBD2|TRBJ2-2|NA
CASSPLAGGLGTGELFF
TGTGCCAGCAGTCCACTAGCGGGGGGGCTCGGCACCGGGGAGCTGTTTTTT
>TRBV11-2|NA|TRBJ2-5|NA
CASSFGRVGETQYF
TGTGCCAGCAGCTTTGGGCGGGTGGGGGAGACCCAGTACTTC
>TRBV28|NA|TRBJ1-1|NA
CASSFSLNTEAFF
TGTGCCAGCAGTTTCTCCCTGAACACTGAAGCTTTCTTT
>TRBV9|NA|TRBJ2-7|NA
CASSGGGRDHQYF
TGTGCCAGCAGCGGAGGGGGACGGGACCATCAGTACTTC
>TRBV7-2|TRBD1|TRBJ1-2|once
CASSLAHGQGGGYTF
TGTGCCAGCAGCTTAGCACACGGACAGGGTGGCGGCTACACCTTC
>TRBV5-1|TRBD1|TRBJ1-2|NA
CASSLAVTGGLYGYTF
TGCGCCAGCAGCTTGGCGGTAACAGGGGGGCTCTATGGCTACACCTTC
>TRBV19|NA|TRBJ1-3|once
CASTRDYGKNTIYF
TGTGCCAGTACCCGGGACTACGGTAAAAACACCATATATTTT
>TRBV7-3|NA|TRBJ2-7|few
CASSLNLGAEYQQYF
TGTGCCAGCAGCTTAAATCTAGGGGCGGAATATCAGCAGTACTTC
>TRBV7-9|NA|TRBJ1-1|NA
CASSSLVGGNTEAFF
TGTGCCAGCAGCTCATTGGTCGGCGGGAACACTGAAGCTTTCTTT
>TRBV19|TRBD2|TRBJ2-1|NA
CASSPTSGRRSEQFF
TGTGCCAGTAGTCCCACTAGCGGGAGACGAAGTGAGCAGTTCTTC
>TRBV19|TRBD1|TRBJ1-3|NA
CASTNRGSSGNTIYF
TGTGCCAGTACGAACAGGGGAAGCTCTGGAAACACCATATATTTT
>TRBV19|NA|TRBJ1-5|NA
CASSKGHGGNQPQHF
TGTGCCAGTAGTAAGGGGCACGGAGGCAATCAGCCCCAGCATTTT
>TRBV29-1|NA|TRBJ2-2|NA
CSVDGEQVGELFF
TGCAGCGTTGATGGGGAGCAGGTCGGGGAGCTGTTTTTT
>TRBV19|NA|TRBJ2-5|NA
CASSGAGAQETQYF
TGTGCCAGTTCGGGGGCGGGGGCTCAAGAGACCCAGTACTTC